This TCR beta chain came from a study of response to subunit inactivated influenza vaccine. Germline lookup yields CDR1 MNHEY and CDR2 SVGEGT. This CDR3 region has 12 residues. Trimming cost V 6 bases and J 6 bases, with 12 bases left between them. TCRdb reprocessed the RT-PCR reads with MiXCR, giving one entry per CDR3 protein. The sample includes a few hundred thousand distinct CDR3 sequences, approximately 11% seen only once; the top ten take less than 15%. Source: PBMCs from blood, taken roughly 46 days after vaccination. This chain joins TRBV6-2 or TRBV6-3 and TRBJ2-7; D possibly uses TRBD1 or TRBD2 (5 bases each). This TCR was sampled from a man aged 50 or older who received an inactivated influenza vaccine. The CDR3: CASREGPAEQYF. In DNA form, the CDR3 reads TGTGCCAGCAGAGAGGGGCCAGCCGAGCAGTACTTC.